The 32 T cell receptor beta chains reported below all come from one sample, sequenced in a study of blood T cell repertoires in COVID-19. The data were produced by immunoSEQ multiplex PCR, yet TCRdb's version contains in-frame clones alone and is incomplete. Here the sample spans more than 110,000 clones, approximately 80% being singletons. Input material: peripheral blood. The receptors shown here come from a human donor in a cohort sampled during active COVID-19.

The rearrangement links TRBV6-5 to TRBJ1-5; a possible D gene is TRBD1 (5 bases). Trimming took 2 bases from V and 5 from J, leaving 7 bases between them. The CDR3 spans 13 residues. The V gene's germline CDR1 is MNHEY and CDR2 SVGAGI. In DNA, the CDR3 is TGTGCCAGCAGTTACGGGGCCGATCAGCCCCAGCATTTT. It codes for CASSYGADQPQHF.

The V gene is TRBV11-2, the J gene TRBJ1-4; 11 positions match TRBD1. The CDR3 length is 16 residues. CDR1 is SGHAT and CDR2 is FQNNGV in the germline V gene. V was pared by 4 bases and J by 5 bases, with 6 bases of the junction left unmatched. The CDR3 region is CASSWTGGRENEKLFF. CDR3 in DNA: TGTGCCAGCAGCTGGACAGGGGGCCGGGAAAATGAAAAACTGTTTTTT.

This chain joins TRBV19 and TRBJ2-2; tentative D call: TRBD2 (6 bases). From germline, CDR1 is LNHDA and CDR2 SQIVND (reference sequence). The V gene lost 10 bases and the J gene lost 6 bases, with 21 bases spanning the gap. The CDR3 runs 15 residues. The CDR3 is CATIRPGPGAGELFF. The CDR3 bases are TGTGCCACCATCAGGCCGGGTCCGGGGGCCGGGGAGCTGTTTTTT.

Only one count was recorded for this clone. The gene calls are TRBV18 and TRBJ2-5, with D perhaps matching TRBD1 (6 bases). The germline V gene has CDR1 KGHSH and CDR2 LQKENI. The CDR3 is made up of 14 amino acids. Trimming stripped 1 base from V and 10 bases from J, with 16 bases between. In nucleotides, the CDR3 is TGTGCCAGCTCACCACGGGGACACTCCCTGGACCAGTACTTC. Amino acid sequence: CASSPRGHSLDQYF. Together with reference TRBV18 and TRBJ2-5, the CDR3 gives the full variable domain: NAGVMQNPRHLVRRRGQEARLRCSPMKGHSHVYWYRQLPEEGLKFMVYLQKENIIDESGMPKERFSAEFPKEGPSILRIQQVVRGDSAAYFCASSPRGHSLDQYFGPGTRLLVL.

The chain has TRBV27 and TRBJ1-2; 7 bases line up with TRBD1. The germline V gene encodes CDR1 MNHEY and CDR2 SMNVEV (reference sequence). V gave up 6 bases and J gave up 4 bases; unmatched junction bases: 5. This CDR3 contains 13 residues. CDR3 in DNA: TGTGCCAGCAGGCCGACAGGGCCCTATGGCTACACCTTC. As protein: CASRPTGPYGYTF.

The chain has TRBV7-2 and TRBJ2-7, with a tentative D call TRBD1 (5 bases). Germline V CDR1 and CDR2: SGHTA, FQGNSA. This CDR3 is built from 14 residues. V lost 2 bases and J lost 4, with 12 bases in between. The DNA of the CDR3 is TGTGCCAGCAGCTTAAACGGACACCTGTACGAGCAGTACTTC. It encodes CASSLNGHLYEQYF.

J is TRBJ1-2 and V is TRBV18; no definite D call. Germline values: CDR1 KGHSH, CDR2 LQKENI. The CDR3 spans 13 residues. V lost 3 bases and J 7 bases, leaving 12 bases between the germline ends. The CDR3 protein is CASSPGPGSGYTF. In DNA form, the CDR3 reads TGTGCCAGCTCACCTGGGCCCGGCTCTGGCTACACCTTC.

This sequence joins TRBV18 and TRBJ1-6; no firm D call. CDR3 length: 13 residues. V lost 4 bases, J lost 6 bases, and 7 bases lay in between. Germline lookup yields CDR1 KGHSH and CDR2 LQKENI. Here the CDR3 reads CASSRETNSPLHF. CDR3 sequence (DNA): TGTGCCAGCTCACGAGAAACTAATTCACCCCTCCACTTT.

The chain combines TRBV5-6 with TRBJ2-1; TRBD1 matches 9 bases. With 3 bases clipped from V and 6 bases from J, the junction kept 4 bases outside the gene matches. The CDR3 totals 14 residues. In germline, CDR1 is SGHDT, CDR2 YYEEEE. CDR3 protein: CASSWGDRVNEQFF. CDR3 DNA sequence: TGTGCCAGCAGCTGGGGGGACAGGGTCAATGAGCAGTTCTTC.

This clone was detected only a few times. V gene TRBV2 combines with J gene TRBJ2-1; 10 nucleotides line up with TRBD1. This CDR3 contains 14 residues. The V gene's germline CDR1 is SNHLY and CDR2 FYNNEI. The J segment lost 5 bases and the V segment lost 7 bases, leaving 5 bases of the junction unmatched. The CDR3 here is CASKRDRGDNEQFF. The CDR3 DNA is TGTGCCAGCAAAAGGGACAGGGGCGACAATGAGCAGTTCTTC.

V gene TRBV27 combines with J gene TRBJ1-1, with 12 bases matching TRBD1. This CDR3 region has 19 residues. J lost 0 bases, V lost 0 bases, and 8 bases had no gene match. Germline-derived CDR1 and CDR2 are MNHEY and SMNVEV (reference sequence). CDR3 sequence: CASSLSGTGGRIVNTEAFF. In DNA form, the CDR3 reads TGTGCCAGCAGTTTATCCGGGACAGGGGGCCGGATTGTGAACACTGAAGCTTTCTTT.

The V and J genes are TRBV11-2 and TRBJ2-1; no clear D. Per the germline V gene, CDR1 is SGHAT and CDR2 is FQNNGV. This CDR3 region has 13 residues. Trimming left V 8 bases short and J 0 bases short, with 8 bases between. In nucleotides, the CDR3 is TGTGCCAGCTGCATGAGCTCCTACAATGAGCAGTTCTTC. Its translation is CASCMSSYNEQFF. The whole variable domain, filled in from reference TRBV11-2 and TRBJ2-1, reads EAGVAQSPRYKIIEKRQSVAFWCNPISGHATLYWYQQILGQGPKLLIQFQNNGVVDDSQLPKDRFSAERLKGVDSTLKIQPAKLEDSAVYLCASCMSSYNEQFFGPGTRLTVL.

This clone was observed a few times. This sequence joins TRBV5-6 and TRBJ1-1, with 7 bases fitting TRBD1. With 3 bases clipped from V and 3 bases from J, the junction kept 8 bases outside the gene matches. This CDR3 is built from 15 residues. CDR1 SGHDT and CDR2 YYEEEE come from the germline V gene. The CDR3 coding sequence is TGTGCCAGCAGCTCCGGGGCAGGGGGTGACACTGAAGCTTTCTTT. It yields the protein CASSSGAGGDTEAFF.

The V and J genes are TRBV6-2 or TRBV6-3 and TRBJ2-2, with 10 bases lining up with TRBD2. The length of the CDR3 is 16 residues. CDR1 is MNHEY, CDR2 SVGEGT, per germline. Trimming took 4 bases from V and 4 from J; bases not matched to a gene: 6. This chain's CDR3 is CASSFSGTSVTGELFF. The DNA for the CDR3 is TGTGCCAGCAGTTTTTCCGGGACTAGCGTCACCGGGGAGCTGTTTTTT.

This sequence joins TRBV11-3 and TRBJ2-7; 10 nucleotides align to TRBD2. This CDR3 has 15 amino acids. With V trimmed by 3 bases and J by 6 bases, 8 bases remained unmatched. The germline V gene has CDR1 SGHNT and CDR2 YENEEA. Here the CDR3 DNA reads TGTGCCAGCAGCTTGGGAAGCGGGGGGGCCGGCGAGCAGTACTTC. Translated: CASSLGSGGAGEQYF.

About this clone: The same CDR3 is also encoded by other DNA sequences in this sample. CDR3 sequence reads: CASSLSGYSNQPQHF. The DNA of the CDR3 is TGCGCCAGCAGCTTGTCGGGATATAGCAATCAGCCCCAGCATTTT. This chain uses TRBV5-1 with TRBJ1-5; D not resolved. The CDR3 extends over 15 amino acids. The V gene's germline CDR1 is SGHRS and CDR2 YFSETQ. V was pared by 1 base and J by 0 bases, with 8 bases between.

CDR3 in DNA: TGTGCCAGCAGCTTGCTAGTCGGTGGGGAGCTGTTTTTT. It yields the protein CASSLLVGGELFF. This chain links TRBV11-1 with TRBJ2-2, with no clear D. CDR1 SGHAT and CDR2 FQDESV come from the germline V gene (reference sequence). V gave up 3 bases and J gave up 8 bases, with 10 bases separating them. The CDR3 has 13 residues. The whole variable domain, remainder taken from reference TRBV11-1 and TRBJ2-2, is EAEVAQSPRYKITEKSQAVAFWCDPISGHATLYWYRQILGQGPELLVQFQDESVVDDSQLPKDRFSAERLKGVDSTLKIQPAELGDSAMYLCASSLLVGGELFFGEGSRLTVL.

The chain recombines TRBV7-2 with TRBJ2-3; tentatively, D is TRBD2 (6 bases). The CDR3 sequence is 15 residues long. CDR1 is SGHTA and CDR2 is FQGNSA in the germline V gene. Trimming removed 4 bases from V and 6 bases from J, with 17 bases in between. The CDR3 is CASSSWGLSRDTQYF. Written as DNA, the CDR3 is TGTGCCAGCAGCTCCTGGGGACTCTCACGCGATACGCAGTATTTT. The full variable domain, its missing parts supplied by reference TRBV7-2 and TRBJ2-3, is GAGVSQSPSNKVTEKGKDVELRCDPISGHTALYWYRQSLGQGLEFLIYFQGNSAPDKSGLPSDRFSAERTGGSVSTLTIQRTQQEDSAVYLCASSSWGLSRDTQYFGPGTRLTVL.

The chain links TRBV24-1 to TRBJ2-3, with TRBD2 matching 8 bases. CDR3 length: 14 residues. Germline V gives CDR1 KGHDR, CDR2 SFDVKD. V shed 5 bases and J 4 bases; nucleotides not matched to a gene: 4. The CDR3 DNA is TGTGCCACCAGTGCCAGCGGGAGTGCAGATACGCAGTATTTT. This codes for CATSASGSADTQYF.

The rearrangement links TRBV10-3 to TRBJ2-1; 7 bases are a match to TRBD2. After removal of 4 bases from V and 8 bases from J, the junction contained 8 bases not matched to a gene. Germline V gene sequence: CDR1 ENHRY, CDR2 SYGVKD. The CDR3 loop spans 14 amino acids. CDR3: CAISAIGGGDEQFF. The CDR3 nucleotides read TGTGCCATCAGTGCGATTGGGGGGGGAGATGAGCAGTTCTTC.

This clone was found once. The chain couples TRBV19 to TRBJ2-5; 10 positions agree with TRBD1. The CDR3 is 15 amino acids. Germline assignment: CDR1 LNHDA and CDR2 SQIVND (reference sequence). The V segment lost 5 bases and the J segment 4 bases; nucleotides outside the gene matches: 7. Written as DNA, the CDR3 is TGTGCCAGTAGTCCCGACAGGGGGCGAGGAGAGACCCAGTACTTC. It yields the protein CASSPDRGRGETQYF. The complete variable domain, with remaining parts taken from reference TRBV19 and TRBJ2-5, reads DGGITQSPKYLFRKEGQNVTLSCEQNLNHDAMYWYRQDPGQGLRLIYYSQIVNDFQKGDIAEGYSVSREKKESFPLTVTSAQKNPTAFYLCASSPDRGRGETQYFGPGTRLLVL.

The CDR3 spells CASSFEFTVPNYGYTF. CDR3 DNA sequence: TGTGCCAGCAGCTTTGAATTTACGGTGCCTAACTATGGCTACACCTTC. The genes are TRBV7-2 and TRBJ1-2; D unresolved. CDR1 and CDR2 from the germline V gene are SGHTA and FQGNSA. The CDR3 length is 16 residues. The V end lost 3 bases, the J end lost 0 bases, and 14 bases lay between the germline ends.

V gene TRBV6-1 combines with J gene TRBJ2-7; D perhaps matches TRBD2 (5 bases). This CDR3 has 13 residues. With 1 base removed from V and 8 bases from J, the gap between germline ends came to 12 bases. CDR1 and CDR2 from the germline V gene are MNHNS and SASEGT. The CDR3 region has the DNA TGTGCCAGCAGTGAAGTGAGGGCTGGACAGCAGTACGTC. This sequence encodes CASSEVRAGQQYV.

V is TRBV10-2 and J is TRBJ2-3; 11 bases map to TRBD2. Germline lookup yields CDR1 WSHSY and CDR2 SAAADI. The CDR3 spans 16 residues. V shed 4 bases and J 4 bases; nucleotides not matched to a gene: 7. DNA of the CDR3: TGCGCCAGCAGTGCCCTAGCGGGGGGAGGGTCAGATACGCAGTATTTT. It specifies CASSALAGGGSDTQYF.

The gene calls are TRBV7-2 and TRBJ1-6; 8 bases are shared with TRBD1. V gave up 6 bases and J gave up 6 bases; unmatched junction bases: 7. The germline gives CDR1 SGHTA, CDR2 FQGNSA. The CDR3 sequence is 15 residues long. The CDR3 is CASSTGTGLNSPLHF. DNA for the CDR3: TGTGCCAGCAGTACCGGGACAGGTCTTAATTCACCCCTCCACTTT.

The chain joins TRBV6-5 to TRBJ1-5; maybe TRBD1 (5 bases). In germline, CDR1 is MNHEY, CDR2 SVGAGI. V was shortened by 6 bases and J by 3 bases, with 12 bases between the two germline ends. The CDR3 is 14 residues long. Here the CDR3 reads CASRNDRVNQPQHF. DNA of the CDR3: TGTGCCAGCAGGAACGACAGAGTCAATCAGCCCCAGCATTTT.

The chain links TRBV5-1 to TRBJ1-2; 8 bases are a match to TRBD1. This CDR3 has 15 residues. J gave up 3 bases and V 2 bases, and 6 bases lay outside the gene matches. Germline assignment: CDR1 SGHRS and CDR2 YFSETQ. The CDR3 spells CASSFSGTGYYGYTF. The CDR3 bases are TGCGCCAGCAGCTTTTCCGGGACAGGCTACTATGGCTACACCTTC.

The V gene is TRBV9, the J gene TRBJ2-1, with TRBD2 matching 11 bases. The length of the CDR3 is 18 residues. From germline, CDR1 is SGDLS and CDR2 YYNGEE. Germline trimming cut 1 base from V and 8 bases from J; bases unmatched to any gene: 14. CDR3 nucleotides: TGTGCCAGCAGCGTAACCCCCTTAGCGGGGGGGCGGGCCGATGAGCAGTTCTTC. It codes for CASSVTPLAGGRADEQFF.

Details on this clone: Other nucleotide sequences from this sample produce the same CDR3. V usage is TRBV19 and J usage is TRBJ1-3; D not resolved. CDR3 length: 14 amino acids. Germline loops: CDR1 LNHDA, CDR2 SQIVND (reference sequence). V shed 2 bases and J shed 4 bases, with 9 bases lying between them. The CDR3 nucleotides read TGTGCCAGTAGTATAAGCGGCAGCGGAAACACCATATATTTT. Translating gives CASSISGSGNTIYF. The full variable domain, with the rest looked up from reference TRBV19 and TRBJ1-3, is DGGITQSPKYLFRKEGQNVTLSCEQNLNHDAMYWYRQDPGQGLRLIYYSQIVNDFQKGDIAEGYSVSREKKESFPLTVTSAQKNPTAFYLCASSISGSGNTIYFGEGSWLTVV.

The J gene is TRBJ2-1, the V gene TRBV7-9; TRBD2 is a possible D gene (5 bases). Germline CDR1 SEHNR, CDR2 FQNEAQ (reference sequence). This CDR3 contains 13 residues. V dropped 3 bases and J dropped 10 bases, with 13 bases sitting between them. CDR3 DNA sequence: TGTGCCAGCAGCTTCAGTAGCGCTACCGAGCAGTTCTTC. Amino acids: CASSFSSATEQFF.

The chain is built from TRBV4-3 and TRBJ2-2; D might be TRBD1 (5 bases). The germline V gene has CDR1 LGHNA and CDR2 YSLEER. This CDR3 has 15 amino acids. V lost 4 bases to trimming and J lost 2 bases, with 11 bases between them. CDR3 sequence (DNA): TGCGCCAGCAGCCTACAGGTCCCTAACACCGGGGAGCTGTTTTTT. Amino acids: CASSLQVPNTGELFF.

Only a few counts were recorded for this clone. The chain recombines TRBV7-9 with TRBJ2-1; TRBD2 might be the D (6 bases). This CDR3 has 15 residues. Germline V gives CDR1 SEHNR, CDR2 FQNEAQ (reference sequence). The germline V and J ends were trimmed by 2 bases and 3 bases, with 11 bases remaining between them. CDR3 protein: CASSLRESYYNEQFF. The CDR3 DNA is TGTGCCAGCAGCTTACGGGAGTCATACTACAATGAGCAGTTCTTC.